A single sample is the source of the 10 T cell receptor beta chains below, sequenced in a study of blood T cell repertoires in COVID-19. TCRdb keeps only in-frame clones here, not all; method: immunoSEQ multiplex PCR. This table has 130,000 or so clones, about 86% appearing once. Specimen: peripheral blood. The receptor source for this set is a woman between 55 and 75 years old with active or convalescent COVID-19.

The gene calls are TRBV6-5 and TRBJ2-7, with 8 bases aligning to TRBD2. The germline V gene has CDR1 MNHEY and CDR2 SVGAGI. The CDR3 has 14 amino acids. V gave up 5 bases and J gave up 4 bases; unmatched junction bases: 7. The CDR3 coding sequence is TGTGCCAGCAGTCCCCTCGGGGGGGGATACGAGCAGTACGTC. This sequence encodes CASSPLGGGYEQYV.

CDR3 bases: TGTGCCAGCAGCCAAAGGGTCGGTGGGAGGACCCCTCTGGGGGGCTACACCTTC. Protein sequence: CASSQRVGGRTPLGGYTF. V and J are TRBV5-4 and TRBJ1-2; D is undetermined. Germline V gene sequence: CDR1 SGHNT, CDR2 YYREEE (reference sequence). The CDR3 totals 18 residues. V lost 4 bases, J lost 8 bases, and 30 bases lay in between.

The chain employs TRBV6-5 and TRBJ1-6; TRBD1 agrees at 7 bases. The CDR3 has 14 residues. Losses at the gene ends were 4 bases for V and 6 bases for J; bases not matched to a gene: 3. Germline CDR1 MNHEY, CDR2 SVGAGI. This CDR3 is CASSSGTANSPLHF. CDR3 in DNA: TGTGCCAGCAGTTCCGGGACAGCTAATTCACCCCTCCACTTT.

Here the CDR3 DNA reads TGTGCCAGCAGTAACCCAGGACAGGGTAGGACTGAAGCTTTCTTT. Its translation: CASSNPGQGRTEAFF. The J gene is TRBJ1-1, the V gene TRBV6-5, with 8 bases aligning to TRBD1. The CDR3 runs to 15 residues. After removal of 5 bases from V and 5 bases from J, the junction contained 10 bases not matched to a gene. Germline values: CDR1 MNHEY, CDR2 SVGAGI.

The chain has TRBV5-1 and TRBJ2-5; D is undetermined. The V and J ends lost 2 bases and 5 bases respectively, with 13 bases between them. The CDR3 runs to 14 residues. Germline V CDR1 and CDR2: SGHRS, YFSETQ. The CDR3 DNA is TGCGCCAGCAGCTTCTTCGGTTCTTTCGAGACCCAGTACTTC. Its protein product is CASSFFGSFETQYF.

This clone came up once. V gene TRBV2 combines with J gene TRBJ2-5; a weak D match, TRBD2 (7 bases). The CDR3 has 16 residues. Germline V lookup: CDR1 SNHLY, CDR2 FYNNEI. V was trimmed by 7 bases and J by 4 bases, leaving 22 bases between them. CDR3 sequence: CASKGGSGLEGETQYF. The DNA for the CDR3 is TGTGCCAGCAAGGGGGGTAGCGGGTTGGAGGGAGAGACCCAGTACTTC.

In its sample, this clone was seen a few times. J is TRBJ1-2 and V is TRBV6-5; 9 bases are a match to TRBD1. The CDR3 covers 15 residues. V dropped 8 bases and J dropped 8; count of bases not matched to a gene: 15. Germline V CDR1 and CDR2: MNHEY, SVGAGI. CDR3 protein: CASESTGGGIGGYTF. CDR3 nucleotide sequence: TGTGCCAGCGAATCGACAGGGGGAGGAATAGGCGGCTACACCTTC.

This clone occurred once. The V gene is TRBV11-3, the J gene TRBJ2-1; maybe TRBD2 (5 bases). The CDR3 length is 15 residues. Germline V gene lookup returns CDR1 SGHNT and CDR2 YENEEA. The V end was cut by 5 bases, the J end by 1 base, with 12 bases between. CDR3 nucleotides: TGTGCCAGCAGCGCCCGGACTGGATCCTACAATGAGCAGTTCTTC. This sequence encodes CASSARTGSYNEQFF.

The genes are TRBV11-2 and TRBJ2-3, with 12 bases identical to TRBD2. V shed 5 bases, J shed 2 bases, and the junction held 5 bases outside the gene matches. The CDR3 consists of 16 residues. CDR1 is SGHAT and CDR2 is FQNNGV in the germline V gene. DNA of the CDR3: TGTGCCAGCAGCCCCGGACTAGCGGGGATCACAGATACGCAGTATTTT. Encoded protein: CASSPGLAGITDTQYF.

The V call is TRBV3-1 (or the pseudogene TRBV3-2), the J call TRBJ1-1; D is ambiguous. CDR1 and CDR2 (germline): LGHDT, YNNKEL (reference sequence). CDR3 length: 11 residues. V was pared by 4 bases and J by 4 bases, with 4 bases between. Here the CDR3 DNA reads TGTGCCAGCAGCCGGGCCACTGAAGCTTTCTTT. Its protein is CASSRATEAFF.